A single sample gave rise to the 28 T cell receptor beta chains below, sequenced in a study of T cells in Graves' hyperthyroidism and ophthalmopathy. RNA transcripts served as the template for amplifying TCR beta CDR3 regions. In the first-round RT-PCR of the TCR CDR3, the HTBI primer set was used. TCRdb reprocessed the multiplex PCR reads via MiXCR and lists one record per CDR3 protein. The sample lists under 300,000 distinct CDR3 sequences, about an eighth occurring once. Sequenced: blood. The receptors here all came from a woman aged 25 to 39 with Graves' hyperthyroidism that later progressed to Graves' ophthalmopathy.

This clonotype appeared many times. The V gene is TRBV18, the J gene TRBJ2-3; D unclear. CDR1 KGHSH and CDR2 LQKENI come from the germline V gene. Trimming took off 2 bases at V and 4 bases at J, with 10 bases between the two ends. The CDR3 has 14 residues. The CDR3 DNA follows: TGTGCCAGCTCACCATTCGAGGAACCAGATACGCAGTATTTT. Translated: CASSPFEEPDTQYF. The full variable domain, completed using reference TRBV18 and TRBJ2-3, is NAGVMQNPRHLVRRRGQEARLRCSPMKGHSHVYWYRQLPEEGLKFMVYLQKENIIDESGMPKERFSAEFPKEGPSILRIQQVVRGDSAAYFCASSPFEEPDTQYFGPGTRLTVL.

This clonotype was detected a few times. The rearrangement links TRBV5-6 to TRBJ1-2; D call uncertain. The CDR3 loop spans 12 amino acids. Per the germline V gene, CDR1 is SGHDT and CDR2 is YYEEEE. The V gene lost 2 bases and the J gene lost 8 bases, with 10 bases spanning the gap. The DNA for the CDR3 is TGTGCCAGCAGCTTTAGGGTAGGCGGCTACACCTTC. Amino acids: CASSFRVGGYTF.

At least ten counts were recorded for this clonotype. J is TRBJ1-1 and V is TRBV6-1; 7 bases fit TRBD1. CDR1 is MNHNS, CDR2 SASEGT, per germline. This CDR3 spans 12 amino acids. The trim removed 10 bases at V and 3 bases at J, leaving 5 bases unmatched. This chain's CDR3 is CATRQGYTEAFF. DNA of the CDR3: TGTGCCACTAGACAGGGATACACTGAAGCTTTCTTT.

This clonotype was picked up many times. J is TRBJ2-3 and V is TRBV12-3 or TRBV12-4, with 7 bases aligning to TRBD2. CDR3 length: 15 amino acids. Trimming cost V 3 bases and J 2 bases; bases outside gene matches: 5. The DNA of the CDR3 is TGTGCCAGCAGTTTTAGAGCGGGGTACACAGATACGCAGTATTTT. Encoded protein: CASSFRAGYTDTQYF.

This clonotype was detected a few times. The V gene is TRBV27, the J gene TRBJ2-3, with 8 nucleotides matching TRBD2. Trimming cost V 5 bases and J 2 bases; bases outside gene matches: 12. CDR3 length equals 17 residues. CDR1 MNHEY and CDR2 SMNVEV come from the germline V gene (reference sequence). The CDR3 sequence is CASSPTPRGGPTDTQYF. CDR3 nucleotides: TGTGCCAGCAGTCCGACCCCCCGGGGGGGGCCCACAGATACGCAGTATTTT.

The V gene is TRBV20-1, the J gene TRBJ2-7, with TRBD2 identical over 12 bases. This CDR3 spans 16 amino acids. With V trimmed by 6 bases and J by 3 bases, 12 bases remained unmatched. The germline V gene encodes CDR1 DFQATT and CDR2 SNEGSKA (reference sequence). CDR3 amino acids: CSAFSLTSGSVYEQYF. CDR3 nucleotides: TGCAGTGCCTTCTCTTTGACTAGCGGGAGCGTCTACGAGCAGTACTTC.

This clonotype was seen at least ten times. The chain links TRBV20-1 to TRBJ1-5; D remains ambiguous. The CDR3 loop spans 14 amino acids. Germline V gene data show CDR1 as DFQATT and CDR2 as SNEGSKA (reference sequence). Trimming removed 0 bases from V and 3 bases from J, with 9 bases in between. CDR3 protein: CSARDGSYNQPQHF. CDR3 nucleotide sequence: TGCAGTGCTAGAGATGGGTCTTACAATCAGCCCCAGCATTTT.

This clonotype has a handful of counts. The chain carries TRBV19 and TRBJ2-1; D ambiguous. Germline V gene data show CDR1 as LNHDA and CDR2 as SQIVND (reference sequence). CDR3 length equals 11 residues. CDR3 nucleotides: TGTGTCCCCACAGCATACAATGAGCAGTTCTTC. It is translated as CVPTAYNEQFF.

This clonotype appeared many times. This CDR3 reads CASSLGKNYGYTF. The CDR3 nucleotides are TGTGCCAGCAGCTTAGGGAAGAACTATGGCTACACCTTC. The rearrangement links TRBV7-9 to TRBJ1-2; D call uncertain. This CDR3 has 13 residues. Germline CDR1 and CDR2: SEHNR and FQNEAQ (reference sequence). The V gene lost 1 base and the J gene lost 2 bases, with 5 bases spanning the gap.

The chain couples TRBV6-1 to TRBJ2-7, with 10 nucleotides matching TRBD2. J lost 6 bases, V lost 5 bases, and 13 bases had no gene match. Looked up from germline, CDR1 is MNHNS and CDR2 is SASEGT. The CDR3 consists of 16 residues. CDR3 coding DNA: TGTGCCAGCAGTCGTACTAGCGGGATGTCTGTGGGCGAGCAGTACTTC. Protein sequence: CASSRTSGMSVGEQYF.

The chain uses TRBV24-1 and TRBJ2-1, with TRBD2 identical over 8 bases. This CDR3 has 15 amino acids. The germline CDR1 and CDR2 sequences are KGHDR and SFDVKD. J lost 2 bases, V lost 1 base, and 0 bases had no gene match. The DNA of the CDR3 is TGTGCCACCAGTGATTTAGCGGGAGCCTACAATGAGCAGTTCTTC. Protein sequence: CATSDLAGAYNEQFF.

This clonotype was counted only a few times. The V gene is TRBV4-1, the J gene TRBJ1-6; the match to TRBD1 covers 7 bases. Germline V gene data show CDR1 as MGHRA and CDR2 as YSYEKL. The CDR3 is made up of 15 amino acids. V was pared by 1 base and J by 10 bases, with 7 bases of the junction left unmatched. As DNA, the CDR3 is TGCGCCAGCAGCCAAGTTGGGGACAGTCAATCACCCCTCCACTTT. As protein: CASSQVGDSQSPLHF.

This clonotype was counted at least ten times. The chain is built from TRBV30 and TRBJ1-5, with a possible D match to TRBD1 (5 bases). Germline loops: CDR1 GTSNPN, CDR2 SVGIG (reference sequence). The length of the CDR3 is 15 residues. V gave up 0 bases and J gave up 7 bases, with 16 bases separating them. The CDR3 bases are TGTGCCTGGAGTGTCACAGGTACCGGGAGCCAGCCCCAGCATTTT. This translates into CAWSVTGTGSQPQHF. Combining the CDR3 with reference TRBV30 and TRBJ1-5 gives the whole variable domain SQTIHQWPATLVQPVGSPLSLECTVEGTSNPNLYWYRQAAGRGLQLLFYSVGIGQISSEVPQNLSASRPQDRQFILSSKKLLLSDSGFYLCAWSVTGTGSQPQHFGDGTRLSIL.

This clonotype came up many times. The chain has TRBV28 and TRBJ2-5; D gene uncertain. Germline CDR1 and CDR2: MDHEN and SYDVKM. V lost 7 bases, J lost 0 bases, and 9 bases lay in between. This CDR3 region has 13 residues. The CDR3 loop reads CASNSRYQETQYF. CDR3 DNA: TGTGCCAGCAATTCTCGGTACCAAGAGACCCAGTACTTC.

Ten or more counts support this clonotype. The V call is TRBV12-3 or TRBV12-4, the J call TRBJ2-2; tentatively, D is TRBD1 or TRBD2 (5 bases each). V gave up 3 bases and J gave up 6 bases, with 11 bases separating them. The CDR3 contains 14 residues. CDR3 DNA: TGTGCCAGCAGTTTCGTGTTGGGGGCCGGGGAGCTGTTTTTT. Its protein product is CASSFVLGAGELFF.

This clonotype showed up many times. The chain recombines TRBV12-3 or TRBV12-4 with TRBJ1-5, with 7 bases aligning to TRBD1. With 1 base clipped from V and 7 bases from J, the junction kept 10 bases outside the gene matches. The CDR3 is made up of 16 amino acids. This CDR3 reads CASSLGGTAALQPQHF. The CDR3 DNA sequence: TGTGCCAGCAGTTTAGGCGGGACAGCCGCGCTCCAGCCCCAGCATTTT.

This clonotype was seen ten or more times. V gene TRBV6-2 or TRBV6-3 combines with J gene TRBJ1-3; D is uncertain. The germline V and J ends were trimmed by 2 bases and 4 bases, with 9 bases remaining between them. Per germline, CDR1 MNHEY and CDR2 SVGEGT. The CDR3 length is 14 residues. The CDR3 region is CASSYEGTGNTIYF. For the CDR3, the DNA is TGTGCCAGCAGTTACGAAGGTACCGGAAACACCATATATTTT.

This clonotype has a count of ten or more. An end of the junction differs from the germline gene, which may be a read error. V and J are TRBV7-9 and TRBJ1-1; the D is unclear. The CDR3 extends over 14 amino acids. Germline V CDR1 and CDR2: SEHNR, FQNEAQ (reference sequence). This CDR3 is CASSPVILNTETFF. In DNA, the CDR3 is TGTGCCAGCAGTCCCGTCATCTTGAACACTGAAACTTTCTTT.

This clonotype was seen only a few times. V usage is TRBV18 and J usage is TRBJ2-3; 9 bases are shared with TRBD1. Looked up from germline, CDR1 is KGHSH and CDR2 is LQKENI. The CDR3 is 15 amino acids. V lost 3 bases and J lost 3; bases outside the gene matches: 4. This chain's CDR3 is CASSPGQGITDTQYF. The DNA for the CDR3 is TGTGCCAGCTCACCTGGACAGGGGATTACAGATACGCAGTATTTT.

This clonotype has at least ten counts. The rearrangement joins TRBV4-3 to TRBJ1-4, with a weak D call TRBD1 (6 bases). The V end lost 4 bases, the J end lost 8 bases, and 17 bases lay between the germline ends. The CDR3 is 15 amino acids. CDR1 is LGHNA and CDR2 is YSLEER in the germline V gene. The chain's CDR3 is CASSLWGGGGEKLFF. The CDR3 DNA follows: TGCGCCAGCAGCCTCTGGGGAGGGGGAGGCGAAAAACTGTTTTTT.

This clonotype was recorded at least ten times. This chain links TRBV28 with TRBJ2-2, with D possibly matching TRBD2 (6 bases). The V end lost 6 bases, the J end lost 7 bases, and 18 bases lay between the germline ends. Germline CDR1 reads MDHEN; CDR2 reads SYDVKM. CDR3 length: 15 residues. The CDR3 DNA sequence: TGTGCCAGCAGCCGGGACTCCTCCAGCAGCGGGGAGCTGTTTTTT. Protein: CASSRDSSSSGELFF.

This clonotype was detected ten times or more. The gene calls are TRBV28 and TRBJ2-7, with D possibly matching TRBD2 (6 bases). The V end was cut by 4 bases, the J end by 3 bases, with 16 bases between. CDR3 size: 15 residues. Germline V gene lookup returns CDR1 MDHEN and CDR2 SYDVKM. CDR3 in amino acids: CASSSLDRGYYEQYF. CDR3 bases: TGTGCCAGCAGTTCTTTGGACCGGGGGTACTACGAGCAGTACTTC.

This clonotype was counted a single time. V is TRBV19 and J is TRBJ1-5; D is possibly TRBD1 (5 bases). Trimming took 10 bases from V and 1 from J, leaving 23 bases between them. CDR3 length equals 17 residues. Germline loops: CDR1 LNHDA, CDR2 SQIVND (reference sequence). The CDR3 protein is CATHQIGTLGSNQPQHF. CDR3 coding DNA: TGTGCCACCCACCAAATTGGGACCCTGGGAAGCAATCAGCCCCAGCATTTT.

This clonotype has only a few counts. This chain uses TRBV6-1 with TRBJ1-5, with 7 bases that match TRBD1. V gave up 5 bases and J gave up 5 bases; unmatched junction bases: 12. This CDR3 contains 16 residues. Per the germline V gene, CDR1 is MNHNS and CDR2 is SASEGT. The DNA for the CDR3 is TGTGCCAGCAGTTCTAACGTAGGGGGCGGGGATCAGCCCCAGCATTTT. This sequence encodes CASSSNVGGGDQPQHF.

This clonotype has a handful of counts. The chain couples TRBV4-3 to TRBJ2-1, with 9 bases matching TRBD1. This CDR3 is built from 12 residues. J gave up 7 bases and V 9 bases, and 4 bases lay outside the gene matches. The germline gives CDR1 LGHNA, CDR2 YSLEER. The chain's CDR3 is CASGDRVNEQFF. DNA for the CDR3: TGCGCCAGTGGGGACAGGGTGAATGAGCAGTTCTTC.

This clonotype was picked up many times. V and J are TRBV19 and TRBJ1-1; unclear D gene. The CDR3 runs to 13 residues. Germline-derived CDR1 and CDR2 are LNHDA and SQIVND (reference sequence). V was shortened by 1 base and J by 8 bases, with 11 bases between the two germline ends. The CDR3 protein is CASSIAGPLEAFF. The CDR3, as DNA: TGTGCCAGTAGTATAGCGGGCCCTCTGGAAGCTTTCTTT. The full variable domain, rest sourced from reference TRBV19 and TRBJ1-1, is DGGITQSPKYLFRKEGQNVTLSCEQNLNHDAMYWYRQDPGQGLRLIYYSQIVNDFQKGDIAEGYSVSREKKESFPLTVTSAQKNPTAFYLCASSIAGPLEAFFGQGTRLTVV.

This clonotype was counted ten times or more. This chain uses TRBV7-2 with TRBJ2-3, with D unclear. CDR1 is SGHTA and CDR2 is FQGNSA in the germline V gene. V was trimmed by 9 bases and J by 3 bases, leaving 19 bases between them. This CDR3 has 15 amino acids. The CDR3 DNA reads TGTGCCAGTCACCCTTCCCTGCGAGTTACAGATACGCAGTATTTT. Amino acid sequence: CASHPSLRVTDTQYF. The variable domain in full, with the rest retrieved from reference TRBV7-2 and TRBJ2-3, is GAGVSQSPSNKVTEKGKDVELRCDPISGHTALYWYRQSLGQGLEFLIYFQGNSAPDKSGLPSDRFSAERTGGSVSTLTIQRTQQEDSAVYLCASHPSLRVTDTQYFGPGTRLTVL.

In this sample, this clonotype turned up many times. V is TRBV6-1 and J is TRBJ1-2; D may be TRBD1 (5 bases). The CDR3 runs 16 residues. Germline CDR1 MNHNS, CDR2 SASEGT. V shed 4 bases and J shed 4 bases, with 19 bases lying between them. This chain's CDR3 is CASSALGAGRVYGYTF. The CDR3 coding sequence is TGTGCCAGCAGTGCCCTTGGGGCCGGTCGGGTCTATGGCTACACCTTC.